The present T cell receptor beta chain was sequenced within a study of T cell responses to AZD1222 COVID-19 vaccine. Sequencing used immunoSEQ multiplex PCR; TCRdb keeps in-frame clones, though not all of them. The sample holds over 85,000 clones, approximately 89% seen once. Germline CDR1 is SEHNR and CDR2 is FQNEAQ (reference sequence). V was shortened by 7 bases and J by 6 bases, with 18 bases between the two germline ends. The CDR3 extends over 15 amino acids. The chain recombines TRBV7-9 with TRBJ2-2; D is possibly TRBD1 or TRBD2 (6 bases each). The source was peripheral blood, collected 28 days after the second AZD1222 dose. This receptor was taken from an adult who received the AZD1222 COVID-19 vaccine. The chain's CDR3 is CASTLLGGHAGELFF. In DNA, the CDR3 is TGTGCCAGCACACTACTTGGGGGGCATGCCGGGGAGCTGTTTTTT.